The rows below give T cell receptor beta chains drawn from one sample of a study of cytomegalovirus exposure and HLA in healthy donors. Using immunoSEQ multiplex PCR, the repertoire was profiled, and TCRdb retains in-frame clones only, with some absent. This table has 96,000 or so clones, about four fifths appearing once. Sequenced sample: PBMCs. These TCRs come from a woman in her seventies in good health and CMV-seropositive. The conserved cysteine and the conserved F or W are not part of the CDR3 here. The D gene is left open where the match is weak. Some rows have no size entry. The others give once, few or many, or a class for an expanded clone.

cdr3_aa	j_call	v_call	clone_size	d_call
AYEGGIRETQY	TRBJ2-5	TRBV30	few	TRBD1
ASSEGTRYGYT	TRBJ1-2	TRBV2	.	.
ASSAGQGFTGELF	TRBJ2-2	TRBV7-2	.	TRBD1
SSSLTGMETQY	TRBJ2-5	TRBV7-9	.	.
ASSILLYNEQF	TRBJ2-1	TRBV19	.	.
ASSNMGGLSYEQY	TRBJ2-7	TRBV28	.	.
ASSRERSTEAF	TRBJ1-1	TRBV2	.	.
ASSYSPGSDEKLF	TRBJ1-4	TRBV6-5	.	.
ASRTGGYEKLF	TRBJ1-4	TRBV28	.	.
ASSPDRTNEKLF	TRBJ1-4	TRBV11-2	.	TRBD1
ASSKGGNTGELF	TRBJ2-2	TRBV19	.	.
ASSMGQGASEKLF	TRBJ1-4	TRBV19	few	TRBD1
ASSFRDRGWPF	TRBJ1-1	TRBV7-9	few	TRBD1
AWSVLREQPQH	TRBJ1-5	TRBV30	.	.
ASSAPGEEQY	TRBJ2-7	TRBV7-8	few	.
ASSPPRGHANTEAF	TRBJ1-1	TRBV11-3	once	.
ASSLVSSDRGRETQY	TRBJ2-5	TRBV11-2	.	TRBD1
ASSDFVGGLSTDTQY	TRBJ2-3	TRBV6-1	.	.
ASRESPIGGEQF	TRBJ2-1	TRBV19	.	.
ASSLLGQGLEQY	TRBJ2-7	TRBV6-1	.	TRBD1
ASSLAVGQLSSYNSPLH	TRBJ1-6	TRBV7-8	once	.
ASSARQGEAF	TRBJ1-1	TRBV6-5	.	TRBD1
AIGTEYYEQY	TRBJ2-7	TRBV10-3	.	TRBD1
ASSLGQGWREKLF	TRBJ1-4	TRBV9	once	TRBD1
ASSLRTGEGDEQY	TRBJ2-7	TRBV14	.	TRBD1
ASSYPPTSGEQY	TRBJ2-7	TRBV28	.	TRBD2
ASSSQGPTGELF	TRBJ2-2	TRBV7-7	.	.
ASSLVSVERERETQY	TRBJ2-5	TRBV27	.	TRBD2
ASSYLTGQETQY	TRBJ2-5	TRBV5-1	.	.
ASSSGEGNTIY	TRBJ1-3	TRBV5-1	.	.
ASSPSTGLREQY	.	TRBV28	.	.
ASSLGVREETQY	TRBJ2-5	TRBV7-8	few	.
ASSEALSLAGGQY	TRBJ2-5	TRBV2	.	TRBD2
ASSQSRVNTGELF	TRBJ2-2	TRBV16	.	.
ASSPGQGGSGNTIY	TRBJ1-3	TRBV18	once	TRBD1
ASSLGPSSDTQY	TRBJ2-3	TRBV11-3	.	.
ASRLGIYEQY	.	TRBV2	.	.
ASSLNPDGQPQH	TRBJ1-5	TRBV7-9	.	.
SSSFWGVGSYEQY	TRBJ2-7	TRBV7-9	.	.
ASQDNSPLH	TRBJ1-6	TRBV28	.	.
ASSKRGSSETQY	TRBJ2-5	TRBV21-1	.	.
ASSLASGGGYSGANVLT	TRBJ2-6	TRBV5-1	.	.
ASSFSTGELF	TRBJ2-2	TRBV27	.	.
ATPWLAGENEQF	TRBJ2-1	TRBV6-5	.	TRBD2
ASSFRQDNTGELF	TRBJ2-2	TRBV5-1	.	.
SADGTYGYT	TRBJ1-2	TRBV20-1	.	.
SVGGTGSQPQH	TRBJ1-5	TRBV29-1	few	TRBD1
ASSVDGGPYNQPQH	TRBJ1-5	TRBV9	.	.
ASSESPSGGRETQY	TRBJ2-5	TRBV10-1	many	TRBD2
ASSPWGVAMNTEAF	TRBJ1-1	TRBV5-4	.	.
ASSQDGLSPLH	TRBJ1-6	TRBV4-3	once	.